This T cell receptor (beta chain) was recovered during a study of cytomegalovirus exposure and HLA in healthy donors. Deletions cut 5 bases from V and 0 bases from J, with 7 bases between. The CDR3 is made up of 13 amino acids. Germline V gives CDR1 SGHDN, CDR2 FVKESK. As to this clone: Its antigen is unknown.

Study-wide results and caveats: Later analysis associated a missense DCLRE1C variant with TCR beta V- and J-gene trimming. TRBV6-2, TRBV6-3 and some other V segments were unresolvable in 87-base-pair reads.

13 Jbeta primers and 60 Vbeta primers were used for the PCR. TCRdb keeps only in-frame clones here, not all; method: immunoSEQ multiplex PCR. The sample contains roughly 120,000 clones, 86% of which appear only once. The source material was PBMCs. This sequence was found in a man aged 40-55 years in good health and CMV-seronegative. The chain combines TRBV14 with TRBJ1-1; D gene unclear. CDR3 sequence (DNA): TGTGCCAGCAGCTCCTCTTTGAACACTGAAGCTTTCTTT. Protein product: CASSSSLNTEAFF.